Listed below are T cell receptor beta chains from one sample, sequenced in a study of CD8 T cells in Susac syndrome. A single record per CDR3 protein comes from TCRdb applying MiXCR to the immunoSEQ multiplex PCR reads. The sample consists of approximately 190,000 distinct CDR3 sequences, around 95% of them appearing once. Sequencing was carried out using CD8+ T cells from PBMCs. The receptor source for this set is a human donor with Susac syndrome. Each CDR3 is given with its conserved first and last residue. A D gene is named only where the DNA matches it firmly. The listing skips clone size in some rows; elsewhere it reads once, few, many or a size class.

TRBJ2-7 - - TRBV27 CASSWGSEQYF TGTGCCAGCAGTTGGGGGAGTGAGCAGTACTTC
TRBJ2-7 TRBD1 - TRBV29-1 CSVTPGTGYGEQYF TGCAGCGTGACCCCCGGGACAGGGTATGGCGAGCAGTACTTC
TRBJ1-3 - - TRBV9 CASSVSGEGNTIYF TGTGCCAGCAGCGTCTCCGGCGAAGGAAACACCATATATTTT
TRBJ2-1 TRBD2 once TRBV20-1 CSASETSGGGVNSYNEQFF TGCAGTGCTAGCGAAACTAGCGGGGGCGGGGTAAACTCCTACAATGAGCAGTTCTTC
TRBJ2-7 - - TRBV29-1 CSGGFAYEQYF TGCAGCGGAGGCTTTGCCTACGAGCAGTACTTC
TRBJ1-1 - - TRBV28 CASSLRGGVATEAFF TGTGCCAGCAGTTTAAGGGGCGGGGTAGCCACTGAAGCTTTCTTT
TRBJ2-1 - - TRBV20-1 CSSAGTLEYNEQFF TGCAGTTCGGCCGGGACTTTGGAATACAATGAGCAGTTCTTC
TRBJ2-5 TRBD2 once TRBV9 CASSEGTRTSLETQYF TGTGCCAGCAGCGAGGGGACTAGGACGTCGTTAGAGACCCAGTACTTC
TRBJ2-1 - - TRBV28 CASSVFSYNEQFF TGTGCCAGCAGCGTTTTCTCCTACAATGAGCAGTTCTTC
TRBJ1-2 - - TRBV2 CASSEYPGAYGYTF TGTGCCAGCAGTGAATACCCTGGCGCCTATGGCTACACCTTC
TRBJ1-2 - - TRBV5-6 CASSLEVTGGYTF TGTGCCAGCAGCTTGGAGGTGACGGGAGGCTACACCTTC
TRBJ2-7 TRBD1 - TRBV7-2 CASSSPGQISYEQYF TGTGCCAGCAGCTCACCGGGACAGATCTCCTACGAGCAGTACTTC
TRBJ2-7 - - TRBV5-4 CASSTGLTSSYEQYF TGTGCCAGCAGCACTGGACTAACCTCCTCCTACGAGCAGTACTTC
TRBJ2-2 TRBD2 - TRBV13 CASSQLAGGYTGELFF TGTGCCAGCAGCCAGCTAGCGGGGGGATACACCGGGGAGCTGTTTTTT
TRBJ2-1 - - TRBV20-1 CSAPRGTSLNEQFF TGCAGTGCTCCCCGGGGGACCTCCCTCAATGAGCAGTTCTTC
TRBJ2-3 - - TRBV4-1 CASSQGLTGTDTQYF TGCGCCAGCAGCCAAGGGCTCACCGGCACAGATACGCAGTATTTT
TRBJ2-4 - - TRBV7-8 CASSPNLNIQYF TGTGCCAGCAGCCCTAATCTGAACATTCAGTACTTC
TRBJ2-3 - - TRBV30 CAWSVGTDTQYF TGTGCCTGGAGTGTGGGTACAGATACGCAGTATTTT
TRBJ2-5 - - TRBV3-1 CASSSTVGGRGETQYF TGTGCCAGCAGCTCGACTGTGGGGGGGCGGGGAGAGACCCAGTACTTC
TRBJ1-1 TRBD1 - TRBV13 CASSDRDRGRSDTEAFF TGTGCCAGCAGCGACCGGGACAGGGGGCGTTCGGACACTGAAGCTTTCTTT
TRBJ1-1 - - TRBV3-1 CASSQGLEGGTEAFF TGTGCCAGCAGCCAAGGGCTAGAAGGGGGCACTGAAGCTTTCTTT
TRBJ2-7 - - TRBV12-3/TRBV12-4 CASSFMEDGYEQYF TGTGCCAGCAGTTTTATGGAGGATGGCTACGAGCAGTACTTC
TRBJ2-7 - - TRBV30 CAWSVAESYEQYF TGTGCCTGGAGTGTCGCAGAATCCTACGAGCAGTACTTC
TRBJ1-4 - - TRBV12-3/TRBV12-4 CASSPLGRGINEKLFF TGTGCCAGCAGTCCACTGGGGAGGGGAATTAATGAAAAACTGTTTTTT
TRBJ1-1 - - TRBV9 CASSVEGGRTEAFF TGTGCCAGCAGCGTAGAAGGGGGGAGGACTGAAGCTTTCTTT
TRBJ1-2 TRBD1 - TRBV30 CAWTIESTGVLGYTF TGTGCCTGGACCATAGAATCGACAGGGGTCTTGGGCTACACCTTC
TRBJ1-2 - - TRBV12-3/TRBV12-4 CASRRTMGNYGYTF TGTGCCAGCAGAAGGACGATGGGAAACTATGGCTACACCTTC
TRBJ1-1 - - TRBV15 CATSRDTAAEAFF TGTGCCACCAGCAGAGATACGGCAGCAGAAGCTTTCTTT
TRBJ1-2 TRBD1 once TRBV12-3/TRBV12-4 CASSSQGDYGYTF TGTGCCAGCAGCTCTCAGGGGGACTATGGCTACACCTTC
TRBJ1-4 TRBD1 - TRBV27 CASSPGQANEKLFF TGTGCCAGCAGTCCAGGACAGGCTAATGAAAAACTGTTTTTT
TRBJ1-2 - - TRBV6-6 CASSYSKGGYGYTF TGTGCCAGCAGTTACTCGAAGGGTGGCTATGGCTACACCTTC
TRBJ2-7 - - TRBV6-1 CAGGYEQYF TGTGCGGGGGGCTACGAGCAGTACTTC
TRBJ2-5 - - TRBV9 CASSVGGARQETQYF TGTGCCAGCAGCGTAGGGGGGGCCCGGCAAGAGACCCAGTACTTC
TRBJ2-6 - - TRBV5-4 CATQGGGDNVLTF TGTGCCACACAAGGTGGAGGGGACAACGTCCTGACTTTC
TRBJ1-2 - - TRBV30 CAWSGQLANYGYTF TGTGCCTGGAGTGGACAACTAGCTAACTATGGCTACACCTTC
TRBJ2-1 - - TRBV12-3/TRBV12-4 CASSQHRDEQFF TGTGCCAGCAGCCAACACCGGGATGAGCAGTTCTTC
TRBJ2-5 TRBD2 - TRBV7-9 CASSSGEGQETQYF TGTGCCAGCAGCTCGGGGGAGGGCCAAGAGACCCAGTACTTC
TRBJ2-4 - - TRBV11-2 CASSQVGGQGNIQYF TGTGCCAGCAGCCAAGTCGGGGGGCAAGGAAACATTCAGTACTTC
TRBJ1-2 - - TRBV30 CAWSYIASGYTF TGTGCCTGGAGTTACATTGCTTCCGGCTACACCTTC
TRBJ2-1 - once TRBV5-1 CASTTFYNEQFF TGCGCCAGCACCACTTTCTACAATGAGCAGTTCTTC
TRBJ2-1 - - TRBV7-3 CASSLLGNRDEQFF TGTGCCAGCAGCTTATTAGGGAATAGGGATGAGCAGTTCTTC
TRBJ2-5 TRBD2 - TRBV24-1 CATSDARSGRGPGETQYF TGTGCCACCAGTGATGCCCGAAGCGGGAGGGGTCCGGGAGAGACCCAGTACTTC